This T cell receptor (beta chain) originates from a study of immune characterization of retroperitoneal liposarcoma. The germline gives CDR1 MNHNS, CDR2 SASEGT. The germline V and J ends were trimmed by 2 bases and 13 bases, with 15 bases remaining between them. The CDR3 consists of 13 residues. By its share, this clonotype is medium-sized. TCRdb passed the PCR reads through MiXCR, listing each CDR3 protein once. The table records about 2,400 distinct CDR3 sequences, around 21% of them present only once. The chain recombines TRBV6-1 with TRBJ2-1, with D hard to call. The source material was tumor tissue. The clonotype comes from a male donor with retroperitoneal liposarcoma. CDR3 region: CASSEYLSETQFF. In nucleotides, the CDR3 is TGTGCCAGCAGTGAATACTTATCGGAGACCCAGTTCTTC.